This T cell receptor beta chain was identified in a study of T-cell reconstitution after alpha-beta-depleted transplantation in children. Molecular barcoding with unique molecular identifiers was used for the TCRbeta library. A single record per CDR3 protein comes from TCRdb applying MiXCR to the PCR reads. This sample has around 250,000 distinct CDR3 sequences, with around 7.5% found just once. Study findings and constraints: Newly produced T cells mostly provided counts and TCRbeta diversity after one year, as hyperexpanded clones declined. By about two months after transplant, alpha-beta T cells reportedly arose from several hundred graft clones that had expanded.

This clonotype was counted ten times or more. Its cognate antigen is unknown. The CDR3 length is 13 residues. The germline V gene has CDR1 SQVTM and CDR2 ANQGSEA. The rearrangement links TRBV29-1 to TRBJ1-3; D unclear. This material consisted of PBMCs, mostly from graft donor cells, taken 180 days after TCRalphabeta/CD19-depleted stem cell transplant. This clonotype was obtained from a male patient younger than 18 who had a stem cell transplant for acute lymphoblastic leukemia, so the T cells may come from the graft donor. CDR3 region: CAGSGLSGNTIYF. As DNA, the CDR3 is TGCGCCGGTTCAGGTCTCTCTGGAAACACCATATATTTT.